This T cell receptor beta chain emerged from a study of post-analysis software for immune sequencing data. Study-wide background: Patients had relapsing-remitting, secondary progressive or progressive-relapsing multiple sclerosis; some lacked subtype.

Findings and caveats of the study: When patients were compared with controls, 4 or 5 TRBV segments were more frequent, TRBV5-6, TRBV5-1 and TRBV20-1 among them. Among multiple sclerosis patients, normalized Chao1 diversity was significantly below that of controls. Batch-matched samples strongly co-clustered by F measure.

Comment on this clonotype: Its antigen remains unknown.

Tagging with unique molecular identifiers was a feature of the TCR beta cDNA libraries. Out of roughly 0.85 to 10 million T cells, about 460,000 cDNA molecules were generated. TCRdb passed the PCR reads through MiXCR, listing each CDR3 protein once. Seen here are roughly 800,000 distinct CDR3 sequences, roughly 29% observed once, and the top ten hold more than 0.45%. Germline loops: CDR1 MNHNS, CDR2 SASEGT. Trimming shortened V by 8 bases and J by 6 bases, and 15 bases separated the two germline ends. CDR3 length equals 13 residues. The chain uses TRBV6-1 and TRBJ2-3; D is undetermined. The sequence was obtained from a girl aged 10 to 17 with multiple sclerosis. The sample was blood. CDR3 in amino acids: CASSVSWSDTQYF. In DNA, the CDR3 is TGTGCCAGCTCGGTCTCCTGGTCGGATACGCAGTATTTT.